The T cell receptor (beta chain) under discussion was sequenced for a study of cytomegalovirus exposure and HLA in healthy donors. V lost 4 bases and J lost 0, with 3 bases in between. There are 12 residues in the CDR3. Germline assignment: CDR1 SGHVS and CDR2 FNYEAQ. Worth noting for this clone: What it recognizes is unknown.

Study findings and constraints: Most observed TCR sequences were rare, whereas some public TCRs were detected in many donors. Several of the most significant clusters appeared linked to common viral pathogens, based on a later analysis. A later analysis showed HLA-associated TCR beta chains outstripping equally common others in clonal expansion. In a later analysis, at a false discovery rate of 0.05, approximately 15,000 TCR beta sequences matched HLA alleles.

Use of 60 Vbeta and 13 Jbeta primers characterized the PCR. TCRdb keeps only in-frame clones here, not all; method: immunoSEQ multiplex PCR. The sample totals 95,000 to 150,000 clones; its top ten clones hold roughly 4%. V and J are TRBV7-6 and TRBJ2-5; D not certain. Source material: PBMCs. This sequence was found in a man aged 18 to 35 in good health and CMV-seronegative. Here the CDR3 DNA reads TGTGCCAGCAGCTCATACCAAGAGACCCAGTACTTC. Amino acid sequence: CASSSYQETQYF.